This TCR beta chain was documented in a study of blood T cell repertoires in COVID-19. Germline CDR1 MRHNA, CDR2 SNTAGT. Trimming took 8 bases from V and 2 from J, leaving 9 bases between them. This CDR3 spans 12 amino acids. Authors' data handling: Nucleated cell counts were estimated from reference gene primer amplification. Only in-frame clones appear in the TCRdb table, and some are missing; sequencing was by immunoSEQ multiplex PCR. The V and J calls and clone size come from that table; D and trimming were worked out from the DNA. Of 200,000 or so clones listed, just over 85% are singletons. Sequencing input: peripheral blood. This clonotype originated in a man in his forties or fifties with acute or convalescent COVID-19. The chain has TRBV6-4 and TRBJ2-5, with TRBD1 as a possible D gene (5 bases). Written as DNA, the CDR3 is TGTGCCAGCCAGTCAGGGCAAGAGACCCAGTACTTC. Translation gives CASQSGQETQYF.